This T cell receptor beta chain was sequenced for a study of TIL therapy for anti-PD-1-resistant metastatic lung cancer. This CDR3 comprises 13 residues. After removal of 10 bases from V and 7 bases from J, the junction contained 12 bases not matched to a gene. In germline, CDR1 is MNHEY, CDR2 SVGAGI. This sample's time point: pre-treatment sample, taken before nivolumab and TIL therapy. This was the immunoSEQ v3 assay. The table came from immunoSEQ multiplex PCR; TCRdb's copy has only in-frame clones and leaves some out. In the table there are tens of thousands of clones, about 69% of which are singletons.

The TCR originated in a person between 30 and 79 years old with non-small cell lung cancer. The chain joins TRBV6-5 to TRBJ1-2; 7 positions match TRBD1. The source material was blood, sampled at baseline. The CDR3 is CATARDSRSGYTF. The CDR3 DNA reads TGTGCCACCGCCCGGGACAGCCGTAGTGGCTACACCTTC.